In this sample, the clone carrying this T cell receptor (beta chain) turned up many times. Antigen unknown. This specimen comes from a study of regulatory T cells in long-lasting Graves disease. Study-level findings and limits: Whereas more than 950 public clonotypes were shared by new patients, persistent patients shared more, at roughly 3,000. Peripheral blood, not thyroid tissue, was the sole material studied. Under persistent disease, TRBV28, TRBJ1-2 and TRBJ2-5 were used preferentially.

Time point noted: persistent/refractory GD, antithyroid drugs over 5 years with positive TRAb. Making the TCR library involved RNA that had been extracted from PBMCs. Construction of TCR beta libraries relied on iRepertoire HTBI primers and on Arm-PCR targeting CDR3 regions. TCRdb analysed the multiplex PCR reads with MiXCR anew, one entry per CDR3 protein. The sample records about 430,000 distinct CDR3 sequences, around 20% being singletons. Trimming took 5 bases from V and 0 from J; bases not matched to a gene: 3. Germline assignment: CDR1 SGHTA and CDR2 FQGNSA. The CDR3 runs 15 residues. The sequences come from peripheral blood mononuclear cells (PBMCs), collected when the disease was refractory, from a patient treated with antithyroid drugs. The V call is TRBV7-2, the J call TRBJ2-4; 8 nucleotides match TRBD2. This TCR was recovered from a female donor with Graves disease. DNA of the CDR3: TGTGCCAGCAGCCTTAGCGGGGCAGCCAAAAACATTCAGTACTTC. It specifies CASSLSGAAKNIQYF.